A single sample is the source of the 12 T cell receptor beta chains below, sequenced in a study of monozygotic twins with cystic fibrosis. The method was immunoSEQ multiplex PCR; TCRdb's version includes in-frame clones alone and lacks a portion of them. The sample has approximately 10,000 clones, roughly 98% seen once. The specimen sequenced was blood. The receptors originated from a girl aged 2 to 9 with cystic fibrosis.

V and J are TRBV7-2 and TRBJ1-1, with a weak D call TRBD1 (5 bases). This CDR3 spans 15 amino acids. V lost 5 bases, J lost 4 bases, and 17 bases lay in between. Germline V CDR1 and CDR2: SGHTA, FQGNSA. CDR3 sequence: CASSPESQGPTEAFF. For the CDR3, the DNA is TGTGCCAGCAGCCCTGAGTCCCAGGGTCCCACTGAAGCTTTCTTT.

This clone occurred once. The chain carries TRBV29-1 and TRBJ1-1, with 9 bases that match TRBD1. The germline V gene encodes CDR1 SQVTM and CDR2 ANQGSEA. After removal of 6 bases from V and 0 bases from J, the junction contained 8 bases not matched to a gene. This CDR3 has 15 residues. The CDR3 protein is CSVTRDRAMNTEAFF. The CDR3 nucleotides read TGCAGCGTGACCCGGGACAGGGCCATGAACACTGAAGCTTTCTTT.

V gene TRBV6-5 combines with J gene TRBJ2-3, with TRBD2 matching over 7 bases. Germline V gene sequence: CDR1 MNHEY, CDR2 SVGAGI. J was trimmed by 5 bases and V by 1 base; bases with no gene match: 9. The CDR3 length is 16 residues. In DNA, the CDR3 is TGTGCCAGCAGTTACTTCCCACAGCGGGACGAAGATACGCAGTATTTT. Protein: CASSYFPQRDEDTQYF.

The chain links TRBV5-4 to TRBJ2-2; D possibly matches TRBD1 or TRBD2 (5 bases each). Germline V gene data show CDR1 as SGHNT and CDR2 as YYREEE (reference sequence). This CDR3 spans 16 amino acids. V dropped 0 bases and J dropped 7 bases, with 16 bases sitting between them. Here the CDR3 reads CASSLANGGVGGELFF. CDR3 DNA sequence: TGTGCCAGCAGCTTGGCCAATGGGGGAGTGGGCGGGGAGCTGTTTTTT.

The chain recombines TRBV5-4 with TRBJ2-7, with TRBD1 matching 9 bases. The CDR3 has 14 amino acids. V was pared by 4 bases and J by 5 bases, with 7 bases of the junction left unmatched. In germline, CDR1 is SGHNT, CDR2 YYREEE (reference sequence). Written as DNA, the CDR3 is TGTGCCAGCAGCCAGGGACAGGGAAGGAACGAGCAGTACTTC. It yields the protein CASSQGQGRNEQYF. Filled out from reference TRBV5-4 and TRBJ2-7, the complete variable domain reads ETGVTQSPTHLIKTRGQQVTLRCSSQSGHNTVSWYQQALGQGPQFIFQYYREEENGRGNFPPRFSGLQFPNYSSELNVNALELDDSALYLCASSQGQGRNEQYFGPGTRLTVT.

The rearrangement joins TRBV19 to TRBJ2-2; 7 bases align to TRBD2. The J segment lost 0 bases and the V segment lost 5 bases, leaving 9 bases of the junction unmatched. Germline loops: CDR1 LNHDA, CDR2 SQIVND (reference sequence). CDR3 length equals 17 residues. CDR3 DNA sequence: TGTGCCAGTAGTTACGCGGGAGTCCCCCCGAACACCGGGGAGCTGTTTTTT. Its protein product is CASSYAGVPPNTGELFF.

This chain links TRBV2 with TRBJ2-4; TRBD2 might be the D (6 bases). The germline V and J ends were trimmed by 8 bases and 7 bases, with 6 bases remaining between them. The CDR3 has 10 amino acids. Germline values: CDR1 SNHLY, CDR2 FYNNEI. The DNA for the CDR3 is TGTGCCAGCGGGGGGAACATTCAGTACTTC. As protein: CASGGNIQYF.

The chain employs TRBV30 and TRBJ1-3; 8 nucleotides line up with TRBD1. Trimming cost V 4 bases and J 9 bases; bases outside gene matches: 8. The CDR3 runs 13 residues. CDR1 GTSNPN and CDR2 SVGIG come from the germline V gene (reference sequence). CDR3 residues: CAWTFSGQGTIYF. Here the CDR3 DNA reads TGTGCCTGGACCTTCTCCGGACAGGGCACCATATATTTT.

This rearrangement joins TRBV6-1 to TRBJ2-4; D remains ambiguous. The CDR3 runs 15 residues. Germline CDR1 MNHNS, CDR2 SASEGT. V was cut by 3 bases and J by 0 bases, with 9 bases left in between. The CDR3 DNA is TGTGCCAGCAGTGAGACTCGAATAGCCAAAAACATTCAGTACTTC. Translation: CASSETRIAKNIQYF.

The chain is built from TRBV4-1 and TRBJ2-7; 7 bases map to TRBD2. V shed 4 bases, J shed 1 base, and the junction held 7 bases outside the gene matches. The germline CDR1 and CDR2 sequences are MGHRA and YSYEKL. CDR3 length: 15 amino acids. CDR3 loop: CASSPTGGFSYEQYF. Written as DNA, the CDR3 is TGCGCCAGCAGCCCCACGGGGGGTTTTTCCTACGAGCAGTACTTC.

This sequence joins TRBV10-3 and TRBJ2-2; D unresolved. The CDR3 is made up of 13 amino acids. The V gene lost 0 bases and the J gene lost 7 bases, with 6 bases spanning the gap. Germline V gene lookup returns CDR1 ENHRY and CDR2 SYGVKD. The CDR3 nucleotides are TGTGCCATCAGTGAGTCTCCTGGCGGGGAGCTGTTTTTT. As protein: CAISESPGGELFF.

This clone was counted a few times. The CDR3 DNA sequence: TGCGCCAGCAGCCAAAGATTGGAGCTTGAAGCTTTCTTT. Amino acids: CASSQRLELEAFF. V is TRBV4-1 and J is TRBJ1-1; D remains unclear. The germline V gene has CDR1 MGHRA and CDR2 YSYEKL. V was clipped by 2 bases and J by 7 bases, with 11 bases between them. CDR3 length: 13 residues.